A selection of T cell receptor beta chains follows, all from one sample in a study of blood T cells in healthy people across ages. TCRdb reprocessed the 5' RACE reads via MiXCR and lists one record per CDR3 protein. The data hold approximately 780,000 distinct CDR3 sequences, with under 30% observed a single time. The data were also submitted as part of a second study, on T cells of mothers and their children.

Sample: blood. These receptors all come from a boy under 18 in good health. The CDR3 runs from the conserved cysteine through the conserved F or W. D genes are given only for firm matches. Part of the rows lack a size; the others show once, few, many or a class for expanded clones.

cdr3_aa | cdr3_nt | v_call | clone_size | j_call | d_call
CSARSSGVGNEQFF | TGCAGTGCTAGATCTAGCGGGGTCGGTAATGAGCAGTTCTTC | TRBV20-1 | few | TRBJ2-1 | TRBD2
CATSEAWGQETQYF | TGTGCCACCAGCGAGGCATGGGGGCAAGAGACCCAGTACTTC | TRBV15 | - | TRBJ2-5 | -
CASGQLNTIYF | TGTGCTAGTGGCCAGCTAAACACCATATATTTT | TRBV12-5 | - | TRBJ1-3 | -
CASSFGGAIMNTEAFF | TGTGCCAGCAGCTTCGGCGGAGCAATTATGAACACTGAAGCTTTCTTT | TRBV7-9 | few | TRBJ1-1 | -
CASSDRGRRTDTQYF | TGTGCCAGCAGCGACAGGGGACGACGCACAGATACGCAGTATTTT | TRBV6-5 | - | TRBJ2-3 | TRBD1
CASSPLGQGDQETQYF | TGTGCCAGCAGCCCACTGGGACAGGGGGACCAAGAGACCCAGTACTTC | TRBV7-9 | few | TRBJ2-5 | TRBD1
CASSFNGDTEAFF | TGCGCCAGCAGCTTTAATGGGGACACTGAAGCTTTCTTT | TRBV5-1 | few | TRBJ1-1 | -
CASSYGARGEQYF | TGTGCCAGCAGTTACGGGGCCCGGGGGGAGCAGTACTTC | TRBV6-6 | few | TRBJ2-7 | -
CASARELSSYNSPLHF | TGTGCCAGCGCCAGGGAGTTGAGCTCCTATAATTCACCCCTCCACTTT | TRBV6-1 | - | TRBJ1-6 | -
CASSSLTRNEKLFF | TGTGCCAGCAGTTCACTCACAAGGAATGAAAAACTGTTTTTT | TRBV28 | - | TRBJ1-4 | -
CASSLVPGLAGGQFF | TGCGCCAGCAGCTTGGTCCCGGGACTAGCGGGAGGACAGTTCTTC | TRBV5-1 | few | TRBJ2-1 | TRBD2
CASSEFWGDTQYF | TGTGCCAGCAGTGAGTTCTGGGGGGATACGCAGTATTTT | TRBV6-4 | - | TRBJ2-3 | -
CASKQGWATGELFF | TGTGCCAGCAAACAGGGATGGGCCACCGGGGAGCTGTTTTTT | TRBV6-5 | few | TRBJ2-2 | -
CASSFPQLAGEDEQFF | TGCGCCAGCAGCTTTCCGCAACTAGCGGGGGAGGATGAGCAGTTCTTC | TRBV5-1 | few | TRBJ2-1 | TRBD2
CASSFSGGRYSIQYF | TGTGCCAGCAGTTTTTCGGGGGGGCGGTATAGCATTCAGTACTTC | TRBV12-3/TRBV12-4 | - | TRBJ2-4 | TRBD2
CASSVDGGLSYEQYF | TGTGCCAGCAGCGTAGACGGGGGGCTCTCCTACGAGCAGTACTTC | TRBV9 | few | TRBJ2-7 | -
CASSPRALAGGHNEQFF | TGTGCCAGCAGTCCCCGGGCCCTAGCGGGGGGACACAATGAGCAGTTCTTC | TRBV28 | few | TRBJ2-1 | TRBD2
CASSPSTAEAFF | TGTGCCAGCTCACCATCGACAGCTGAAGCTTTCTTT | TRBV18 | few | TRBJ1-1 | -
CASSQGVGDRGYNEQFF | TGTGCCAGCAGCCAAGGCGTTGGGGACAGGGGATACAATGAGCAGTTCTTC | TRBV3-1 | few | TRBJ2-1 | TRBD1
CASRGPGYDSYEQYF | TGTGCCAGCAGGGGACCGGGGTACGACTCCTACGAGCAGTACTTC | TRBV27 | - | TRBJ2-7 | -
CASSLRLQGAEQYF | TGTGCCAGCAGCCTCCGGCTACAGGGCGCCGAGCAGTACTTC | TRBV14 | - | TRBJ2-7 | -
CASGSEGSSNEKLFF | TGTGCTAGTGGCTCCGAAGGGTCGTCTAATGAAAAACTGTTTTTT | TRBV12-5 | - | TRBJ1-4 | -
CASSLMEGTHNEQFF | TGTGCCAGCAGCTTAATGGAGGGTACACACAATGAGCAGTTCTTC | TRBV7-2 | few | TRBJ2-1 | -